This TCR beta chain emerged from a study of blood T cell repertoires in COVID-19. Whole-study context: There were acute and convalescent COVID-19 samples, and they came from the United States, Italy and Spain.

Original handling: Nucleated cell number was recorded as an estimate derived from reference gene primer amplification. The assay was immunoSEQ multiplex PCR, and TCRdb's table has in-frame clones only and misses some. That table supplies the V and J calls and clone size; D and trimming were determined from the DNA. The table lists around 130,000 clones, around 78% of them singletons, with roughly 10% in the top ten. Only a few counts were recorded for this clone. Trimming left V 0 bases short and J 8 bases short, with 10 bases between. The germline CDR1 and CDR2 sequences are LGHNT and FRNRAP. The CDR3 is 13 residues long.

The J gene is TRBJ1-1, the V gene TRBV12-5; perhaps TRBD1 as D (5 bases). The sequence came from a human donor in a cohort sampled during active COVID-19. Sequenced sample: peripheral blood. The CDR3 nucleotides read TGTGCTAGTGGTTTGGTACGGGGGATAGAAGCTTTCTTT. This gives the protein CASGLVRGIEAFF.